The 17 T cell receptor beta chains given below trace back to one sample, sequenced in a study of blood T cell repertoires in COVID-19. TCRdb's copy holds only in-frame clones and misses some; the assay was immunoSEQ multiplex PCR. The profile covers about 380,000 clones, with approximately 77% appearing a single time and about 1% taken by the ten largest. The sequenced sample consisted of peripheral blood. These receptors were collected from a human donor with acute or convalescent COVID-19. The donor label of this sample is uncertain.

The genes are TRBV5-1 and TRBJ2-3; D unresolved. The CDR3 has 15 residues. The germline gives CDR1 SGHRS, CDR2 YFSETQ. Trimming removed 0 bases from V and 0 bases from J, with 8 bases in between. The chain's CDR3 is CASSLGLQSTDTQYF. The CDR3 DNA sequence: TGCGCCAGCAGCTTGGGACTTCAGAGCACAGATACGCAGTATTTT.

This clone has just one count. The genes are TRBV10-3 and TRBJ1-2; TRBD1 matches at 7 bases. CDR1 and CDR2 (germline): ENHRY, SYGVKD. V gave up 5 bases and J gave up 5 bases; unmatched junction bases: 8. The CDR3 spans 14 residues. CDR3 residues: CAISFTGTAYGYTF. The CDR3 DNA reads TGTGCCATCAGTTTCACCGGGACAGCATATGGCTACACCTTC.

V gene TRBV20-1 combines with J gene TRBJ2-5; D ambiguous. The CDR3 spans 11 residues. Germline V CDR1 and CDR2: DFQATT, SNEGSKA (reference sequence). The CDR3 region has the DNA TGCAGCGCAAGAGCATTGGAGACCCAGTACTTC. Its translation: CSARALETQYF.

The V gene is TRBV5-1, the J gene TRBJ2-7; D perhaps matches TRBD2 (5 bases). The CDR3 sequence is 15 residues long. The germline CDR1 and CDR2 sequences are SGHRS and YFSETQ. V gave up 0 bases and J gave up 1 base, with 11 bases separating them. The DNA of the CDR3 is TGCGCCAGCAGCTTGGAGAGGGTACGGTCCTACGAGCAGTACTTC. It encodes CASSLERVRSYEQYF.

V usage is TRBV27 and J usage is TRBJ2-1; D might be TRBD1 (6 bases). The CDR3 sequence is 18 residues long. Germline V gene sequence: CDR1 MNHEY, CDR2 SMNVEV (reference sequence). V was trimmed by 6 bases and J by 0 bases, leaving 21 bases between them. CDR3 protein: CASRLAFRTVSSYNEQFF. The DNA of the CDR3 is TGTGCCAGCAGATTAGCATTTCGGACAGTTAGCTCCTACAATGAGCAGTTCTTC.

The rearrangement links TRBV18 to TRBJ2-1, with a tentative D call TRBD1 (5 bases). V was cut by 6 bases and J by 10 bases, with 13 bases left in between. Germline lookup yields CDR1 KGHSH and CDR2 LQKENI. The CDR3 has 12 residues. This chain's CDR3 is CASSSGQGEQFF. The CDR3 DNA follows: TGTGCCAGCTCGTCCGGACAAGGCGAGCAGTTCTTC.

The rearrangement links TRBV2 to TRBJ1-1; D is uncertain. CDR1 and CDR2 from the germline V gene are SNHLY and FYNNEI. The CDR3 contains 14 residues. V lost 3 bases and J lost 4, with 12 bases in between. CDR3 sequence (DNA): TGTGCCAGCAGTGATAAGCTCCCGGGCACTGAAGCTTTCTTT. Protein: CASSDKLPGTEAFF.

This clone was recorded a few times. CDR3 DNA: TGCAGCGTTGGAGGACGGGAGGGTACAGGTGGCTACACCTTC. It yields the protein CSVGGREGTGGYTF. The rearrangement uses TRBV29-1 and TRBJ1-2; tentatively, D is TRBD1 (5 bases). The germline gives CDR1 SQVTM, CDR2 ANQGSEA. Trimming stripped 4 bases from V and 7 bases from J, with 19 bases between. This CDR3 is 14 amino acids long.

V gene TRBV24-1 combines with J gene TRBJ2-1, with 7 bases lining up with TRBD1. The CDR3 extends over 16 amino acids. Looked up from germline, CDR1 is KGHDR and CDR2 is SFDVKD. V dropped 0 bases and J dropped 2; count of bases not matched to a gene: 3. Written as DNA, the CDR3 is TGTGCCACCAGTGATTTGAGGGACAGACCCTACAATGAGCAGTTCTTC. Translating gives CATSDLRDRPYNEQFF.

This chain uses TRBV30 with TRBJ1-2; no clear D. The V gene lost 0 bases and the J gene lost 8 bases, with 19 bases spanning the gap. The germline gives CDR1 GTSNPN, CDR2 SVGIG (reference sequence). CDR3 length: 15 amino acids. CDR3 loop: CAWSVRRAGIGGYTF. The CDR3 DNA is TGTGCCTGGAGTGTACGAAGGGCGGGTATTGGAGGCTACACCTTC.

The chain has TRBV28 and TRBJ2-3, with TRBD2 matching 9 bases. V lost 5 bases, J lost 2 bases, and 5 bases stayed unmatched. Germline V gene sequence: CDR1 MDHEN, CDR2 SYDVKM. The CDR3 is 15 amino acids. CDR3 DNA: TGTGCCAGCAGTAAGACTAGCGGATACACAGATACGCAGTATTTT. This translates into CASSKTSGYTDTQYF.

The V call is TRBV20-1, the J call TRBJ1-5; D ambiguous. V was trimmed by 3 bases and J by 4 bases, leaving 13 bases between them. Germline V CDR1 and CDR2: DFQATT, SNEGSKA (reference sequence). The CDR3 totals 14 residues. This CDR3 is CSASEQKLNQPQHF. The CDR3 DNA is TGCAGTGCTAGTGAGCAGAAACTAAATCAGCCCCAGCATTTT.

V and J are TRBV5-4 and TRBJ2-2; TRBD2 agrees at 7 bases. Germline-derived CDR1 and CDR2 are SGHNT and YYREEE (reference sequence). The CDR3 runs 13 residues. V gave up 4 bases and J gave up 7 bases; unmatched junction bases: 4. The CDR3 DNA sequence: TGTGCCAGCAGCCTCAAGCGGGGCGGGGAGCTGTTTTTT. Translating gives CASSLKRGGELFF.

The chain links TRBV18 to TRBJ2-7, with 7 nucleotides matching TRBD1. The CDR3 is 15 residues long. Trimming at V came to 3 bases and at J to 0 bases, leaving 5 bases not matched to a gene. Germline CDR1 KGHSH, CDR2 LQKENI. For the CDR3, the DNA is TGTGCCAGCTCACCGAGACAGGGCTACTCCTACGAGCAGTACTTC. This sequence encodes CASSPRQGYSYEQYF.

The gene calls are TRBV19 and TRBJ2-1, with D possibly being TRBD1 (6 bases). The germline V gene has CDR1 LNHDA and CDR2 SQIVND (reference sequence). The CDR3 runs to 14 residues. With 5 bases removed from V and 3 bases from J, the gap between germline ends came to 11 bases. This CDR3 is CASSARGYYNEQFF. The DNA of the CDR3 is TGTGCCAGTAGTGCGAGGGGGTACTACAATGAGCAGTTCTTC. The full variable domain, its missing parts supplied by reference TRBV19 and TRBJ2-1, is DGGITQSPKYLFRKEGQNVTLSCEQNLNHDAMYWYRQDPGQGLRLIYYSQIVNDFQKGDIAEGYSVSREKKESFPLTVTSAQKNPTAFYLCASSARGYYNEQFFGPGTRLTVL.

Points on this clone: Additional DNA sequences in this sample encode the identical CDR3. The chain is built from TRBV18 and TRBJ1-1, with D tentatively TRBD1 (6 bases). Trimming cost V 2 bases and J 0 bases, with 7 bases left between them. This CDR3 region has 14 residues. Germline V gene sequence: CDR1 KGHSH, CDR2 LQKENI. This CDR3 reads CASSPDRLNTEAFF. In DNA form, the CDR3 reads TGTGCCAGCTCACCAGACAGGCTGAACACTGAAGCTTTCTTT.

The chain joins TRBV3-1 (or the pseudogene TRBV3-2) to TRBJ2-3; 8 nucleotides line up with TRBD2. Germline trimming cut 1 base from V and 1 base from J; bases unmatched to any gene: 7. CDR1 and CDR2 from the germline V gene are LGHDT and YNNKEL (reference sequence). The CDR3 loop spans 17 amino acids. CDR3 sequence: CASSQARGRGGTDTQYF. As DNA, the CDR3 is TGTGCCAGCAGCCAAGCTCGGGGGCGGGGGGGCACAGATACGCAGTATTTT.